The entry that follows covers one T cell receptor beta chain sequence. The data stem from a study of blood T cell repertoires in COVID-19. Background on the study: Material from acute and convalescent COVID-19 was sourced from the United States, Italy and Spain. PBMCs, B-cell-depleted T cells, or T cells provided the cDNA or gDNA that made up the material.

This CDR3 comprises 15 residues. Germline V gene lookup returns CDR1 SEHNR and CDR2 FQNEAQ (reference sequence). Trimming pared 5 bases from V and 1 base from J, leaving 15 bases between. The authors' processing: Reference gene primer amplification yielded estimated nucleated cell counts. Produced via immunoSEQ multiplex PCR; TCRdb's table is partial and in-frame only. That table supplies the V and J calls and clone size; D and trimming were determined from the DNA. This sample has about 84,000 clones, with nearly 95% found just once. The TCR originated in a human donor with active COVID-19. The donor label of this sample is uncertain. This chain uses TRBV7-9 with TRBJ2-7; weak D call: TRBD2 (5 bases). Sequencing input: peripheral blood. The DNA of the CDR3 is TGTGCCAGCAGCCCCCCGGCGGGCGGATCCTACGAGCAGTACTTC. Its protein is CASSPPAGGSYEQYF.